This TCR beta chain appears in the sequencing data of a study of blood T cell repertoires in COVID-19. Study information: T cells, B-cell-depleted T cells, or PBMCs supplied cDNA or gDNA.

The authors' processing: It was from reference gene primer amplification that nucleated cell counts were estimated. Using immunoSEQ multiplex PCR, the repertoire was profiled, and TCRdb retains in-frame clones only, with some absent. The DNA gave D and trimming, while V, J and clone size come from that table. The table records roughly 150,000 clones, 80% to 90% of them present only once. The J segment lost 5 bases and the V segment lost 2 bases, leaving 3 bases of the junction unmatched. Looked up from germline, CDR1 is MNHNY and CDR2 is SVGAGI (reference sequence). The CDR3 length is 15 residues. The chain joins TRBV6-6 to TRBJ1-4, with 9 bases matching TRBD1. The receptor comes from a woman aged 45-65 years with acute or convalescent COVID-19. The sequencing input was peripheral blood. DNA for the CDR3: TGTGCCAGCAGTTACCCGGACAGGGGAAATGAAAAACTGTTTTTT. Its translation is CASSYPDRGNEKLFF.